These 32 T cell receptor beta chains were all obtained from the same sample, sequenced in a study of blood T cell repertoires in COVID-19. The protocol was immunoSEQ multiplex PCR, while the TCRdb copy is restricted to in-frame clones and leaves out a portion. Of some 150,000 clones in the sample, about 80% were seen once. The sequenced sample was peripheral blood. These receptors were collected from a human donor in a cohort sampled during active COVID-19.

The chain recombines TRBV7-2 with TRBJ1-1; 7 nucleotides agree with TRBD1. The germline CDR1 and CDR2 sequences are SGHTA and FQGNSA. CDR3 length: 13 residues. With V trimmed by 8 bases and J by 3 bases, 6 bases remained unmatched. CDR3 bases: TGTGCCAGCGGACAGGAGACCTACACTGAAGCTTTCTTT. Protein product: CASGQETYTEAFF.

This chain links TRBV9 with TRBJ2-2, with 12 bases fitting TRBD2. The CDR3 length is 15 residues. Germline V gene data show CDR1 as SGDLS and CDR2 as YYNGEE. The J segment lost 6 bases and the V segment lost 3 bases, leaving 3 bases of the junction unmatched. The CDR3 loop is CASSASGGAAGELFF. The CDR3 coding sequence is TGTGCCAGCAGCGCTAGCGGGGGGGCCGCCGGGGAGCTGTTTTTT.

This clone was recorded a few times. CDR3 protein: CASSISRRGETQYF. Here the CDR3 DNA reads TGCGCCAGCAGCATCTCTCGAAGGGGAGAGACCCAGTACTTC. The chain recombines TRBV5-1 with TRBJ2-5; perhaps TRBD1 as D (5 bases). Trimming removed 4 bases at V and 4 bases at J, with 14 bases between. Per the germline V gene, CDR1 is SGHRS and CDR2 is YFSETQ. CDR3 length: 14 amino acids.

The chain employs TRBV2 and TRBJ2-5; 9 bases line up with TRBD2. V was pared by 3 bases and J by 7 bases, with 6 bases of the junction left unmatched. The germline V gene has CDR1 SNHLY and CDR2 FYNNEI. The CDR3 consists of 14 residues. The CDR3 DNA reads TGTGCCAGCAGTGAGACTAGCGGAACCAGGACCCAGTACTTC. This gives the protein CASSETSGTRTQYF.

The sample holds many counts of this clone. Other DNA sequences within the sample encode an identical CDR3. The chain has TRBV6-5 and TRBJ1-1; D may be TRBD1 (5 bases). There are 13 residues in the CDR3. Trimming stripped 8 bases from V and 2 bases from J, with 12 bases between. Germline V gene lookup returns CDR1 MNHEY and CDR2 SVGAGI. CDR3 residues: CASSQVLNTEAFF. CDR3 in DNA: TGTGCCAGCTCACAGGTGCTAAACACTGAAGCTTTCTTT.

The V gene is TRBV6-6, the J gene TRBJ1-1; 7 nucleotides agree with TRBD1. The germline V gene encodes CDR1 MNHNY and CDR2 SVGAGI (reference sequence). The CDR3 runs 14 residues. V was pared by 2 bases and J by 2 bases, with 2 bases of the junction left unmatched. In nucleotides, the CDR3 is TGTGCCAGCAGTTACGACAGGGTAAACACTGAAGCTTTCTTT. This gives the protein CASSYDRVNTEAFF.

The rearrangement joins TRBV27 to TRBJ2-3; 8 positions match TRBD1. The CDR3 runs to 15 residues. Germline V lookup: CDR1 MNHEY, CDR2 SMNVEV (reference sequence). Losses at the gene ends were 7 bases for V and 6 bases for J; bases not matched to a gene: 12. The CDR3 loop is CASTVAGGRGDTQYF. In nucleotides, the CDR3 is TGTGCCAGCACGGTCGCAGGGGGCAGAGGGGATACGCAGTATTTT.

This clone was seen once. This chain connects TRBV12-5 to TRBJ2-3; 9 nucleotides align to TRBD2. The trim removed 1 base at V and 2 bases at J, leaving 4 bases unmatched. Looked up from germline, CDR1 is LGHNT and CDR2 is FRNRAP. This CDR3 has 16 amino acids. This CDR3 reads CASGLGRGGPTDTQYF. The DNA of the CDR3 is TGTGCTAGTGGTTTGGGGCGGGGGGGCCCCACAGATACGCAGTATTTT.

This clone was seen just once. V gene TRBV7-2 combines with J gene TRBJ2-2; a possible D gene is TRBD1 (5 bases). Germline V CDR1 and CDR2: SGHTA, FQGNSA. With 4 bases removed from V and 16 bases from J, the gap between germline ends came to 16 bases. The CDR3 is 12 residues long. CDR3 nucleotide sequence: TGTGCCAGCAGCTCCCTTACTCAGGGCCCGTTTTTT. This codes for CASSSLTQGPFF.

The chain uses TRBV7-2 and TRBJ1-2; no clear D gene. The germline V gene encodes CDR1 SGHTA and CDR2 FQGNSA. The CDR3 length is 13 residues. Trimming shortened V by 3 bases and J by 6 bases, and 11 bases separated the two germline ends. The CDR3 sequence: CASSFFAADGYTF. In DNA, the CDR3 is TGTGCCAGCAGCTTTTTCGCGGCTGATGGCTACACCTTC.

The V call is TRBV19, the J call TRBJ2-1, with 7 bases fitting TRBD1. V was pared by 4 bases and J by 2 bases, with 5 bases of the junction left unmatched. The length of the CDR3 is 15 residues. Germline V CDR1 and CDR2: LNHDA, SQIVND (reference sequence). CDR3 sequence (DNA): TGTGCCAGTAGTACGGAACAGGGGCCCTACAATGAGCAGTTCTTC. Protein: CASSTEQGPYNEQFF. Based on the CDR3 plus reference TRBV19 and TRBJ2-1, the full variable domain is DGGITQSPKYLFRKEGQNVTLSCEQNLNHDAMYWYRQDPGQGLRLIYYSQIVNDFQKGDIAEGYSVSREKKESFPLTVTSAQKNPTAFYLCASSTEQGPYNEQFFGPGTRLTVL.

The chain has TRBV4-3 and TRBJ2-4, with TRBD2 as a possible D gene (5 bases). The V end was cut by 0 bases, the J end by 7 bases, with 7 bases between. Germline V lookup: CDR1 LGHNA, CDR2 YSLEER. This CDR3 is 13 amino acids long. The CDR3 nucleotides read TGCGCCAGCAGCCAAGATCGCGGGAACATTCAGTACTTC. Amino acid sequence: CASSQDRGNIQYF.

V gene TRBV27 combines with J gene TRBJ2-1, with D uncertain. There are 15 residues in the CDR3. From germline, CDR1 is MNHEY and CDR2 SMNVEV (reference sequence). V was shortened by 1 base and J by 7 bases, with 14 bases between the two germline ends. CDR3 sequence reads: CASSLWQLTKNEQFF. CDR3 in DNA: TGTGCCAGCAGTTTATGGCAGCTAACTAAAAATGAGCAGTTCTTC.

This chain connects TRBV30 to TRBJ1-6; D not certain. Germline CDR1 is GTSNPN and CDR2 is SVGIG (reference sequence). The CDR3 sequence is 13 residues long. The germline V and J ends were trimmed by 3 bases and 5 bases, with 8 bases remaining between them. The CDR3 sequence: CAWRNSNNSPLHF. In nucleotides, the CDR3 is TGTGCCTGGAGAAACAGCAATAATTCACCCCTCCACTTT.

In DNA form, the CDR3 reads TGCAGTGCTAGTCTGGGCACGACAGGAAACACCATATATTTT. The encoded protein is CSASLGTTGNTIYF. The chain couples TRBV20-1 to TRBJ1-3; D unresolved. V lost 3 bases to trimming and J lost 4 bases, with 13 bases between them. The length of the CDR3 is 14 residues. Germline V gene sequence: CDR1 DFQATT, CDR2 SNEGSKA (reference sequence).

CDR3 coding DNA: TGCAGTGCTAGTAAGGGGTCCGGTAATTCACCCCTCCACTTT. This encodes CSASKGSGNSPLHF. The V and J genes are TRBV20-1 and TRBJ1-6; TRBD1 is a possible D gene (5 bases). The CDR3 has 14 amino acids. V dropped 3 bases and J dropped 6 bases, with 12 bases sitting between them. CDR1 is DFQATT and CDR2 is SNEGSKA in the germline V gene (reference sequence).

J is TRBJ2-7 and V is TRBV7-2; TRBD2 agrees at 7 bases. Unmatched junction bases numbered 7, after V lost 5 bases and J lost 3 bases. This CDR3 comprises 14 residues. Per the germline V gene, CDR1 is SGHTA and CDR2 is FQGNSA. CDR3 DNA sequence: TGTGCCAGCAGCCTGCGGACTAGATACTACGAGCAGTACTTC. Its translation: CASSLRTRYYEQYF.

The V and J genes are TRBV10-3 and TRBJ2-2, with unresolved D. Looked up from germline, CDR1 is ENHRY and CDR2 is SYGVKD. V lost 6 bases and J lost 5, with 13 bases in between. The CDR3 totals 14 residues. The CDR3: CAIRANPDTGELFF. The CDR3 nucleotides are TGTGCCATCAGGGCCAATCCCGATACCGGGGAGCTGTTTTTT.

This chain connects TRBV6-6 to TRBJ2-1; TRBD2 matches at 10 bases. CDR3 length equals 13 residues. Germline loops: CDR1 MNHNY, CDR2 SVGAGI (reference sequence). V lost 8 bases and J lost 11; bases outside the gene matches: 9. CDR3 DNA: TGTGCCAGCGCGCTAGCGGGGGCACGCCAGCAGTTCTTC. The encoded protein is CASALAGARQQFF.

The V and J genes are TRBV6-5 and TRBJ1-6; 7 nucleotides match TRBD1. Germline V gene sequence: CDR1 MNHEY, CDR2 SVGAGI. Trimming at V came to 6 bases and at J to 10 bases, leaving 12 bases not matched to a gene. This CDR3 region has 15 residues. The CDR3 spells CASRGDTGDASPLHF. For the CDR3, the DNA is TGTGCCAGCAGGGGGGACACAGGGGATGCGTCACCCCTCCACTTT.

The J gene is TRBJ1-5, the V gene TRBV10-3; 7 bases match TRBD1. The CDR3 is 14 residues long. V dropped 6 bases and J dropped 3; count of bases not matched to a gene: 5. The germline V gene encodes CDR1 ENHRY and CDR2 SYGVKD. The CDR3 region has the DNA TGTGCCATCAGCCCGGACAGGAACAATCAGCCCCAGCATTTT. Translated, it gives CAISPDRNNQPQHF.

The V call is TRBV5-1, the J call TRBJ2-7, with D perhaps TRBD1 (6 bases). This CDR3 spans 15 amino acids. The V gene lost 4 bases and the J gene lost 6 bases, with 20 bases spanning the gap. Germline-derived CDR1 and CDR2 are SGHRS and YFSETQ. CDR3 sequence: CASSPGSRGGTEQYF. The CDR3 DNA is TGCGCCAGCAGCCCAGGGAGCAGGGGTGGAACCGAGCAGTACTTC.

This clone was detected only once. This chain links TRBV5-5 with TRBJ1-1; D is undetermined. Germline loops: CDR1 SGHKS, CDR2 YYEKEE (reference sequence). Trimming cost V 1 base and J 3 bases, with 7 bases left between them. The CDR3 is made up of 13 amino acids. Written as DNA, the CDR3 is TGTGCCAGCAGCTTGTCGGGGTACACTGAAGCTTTCTTT. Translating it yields CASSLSGYTEAFF. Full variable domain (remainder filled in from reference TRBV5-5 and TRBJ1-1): DAGVTQSPTHLIKTRGQQVTLRCSPISGHKSVSWYQQVLGQGPQFIFQYYEKEERGRGNFPDRFSARQFPNYSSELNVNALLLGDSALYLCASSLSGYTEAFFGQGTRLTVV.

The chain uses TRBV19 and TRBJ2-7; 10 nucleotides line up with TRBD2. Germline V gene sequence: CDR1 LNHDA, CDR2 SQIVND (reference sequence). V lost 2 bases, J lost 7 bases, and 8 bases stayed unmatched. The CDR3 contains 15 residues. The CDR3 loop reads CASSIRASGGREQYF. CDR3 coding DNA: TGTGCCAGTAGTATACGGGCTAGCGGGGGACGTGAGCAGTACTTC.

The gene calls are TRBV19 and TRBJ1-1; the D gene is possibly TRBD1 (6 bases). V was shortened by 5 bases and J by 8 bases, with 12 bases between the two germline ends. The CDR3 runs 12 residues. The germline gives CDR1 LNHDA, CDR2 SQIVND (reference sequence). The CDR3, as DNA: TGTGCCAGTAGTGTTCCAGGGGAGGAAGCTTTCTTT. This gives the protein CASSVPGEEAFF.

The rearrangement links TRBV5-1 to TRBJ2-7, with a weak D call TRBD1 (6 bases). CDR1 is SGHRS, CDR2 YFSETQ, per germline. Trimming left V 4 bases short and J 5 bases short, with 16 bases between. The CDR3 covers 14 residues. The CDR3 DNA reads TGCGCCAGCAGCCGATCACAGGGCCGGGACGAGCAGTACTTC. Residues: CASSRSQGRDEQYF. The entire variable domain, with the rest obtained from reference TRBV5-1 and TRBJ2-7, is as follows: KAGVTQTPRYLIKTRGQQVTLSCSPISGHRSVSWYQQTPGQGLQFLFEYFSETQRNKGNFPGRFSGRQFSNSRSEMNVSTLELGDSALYLCASSRSQGRDEQYFGPGTRLTVT.

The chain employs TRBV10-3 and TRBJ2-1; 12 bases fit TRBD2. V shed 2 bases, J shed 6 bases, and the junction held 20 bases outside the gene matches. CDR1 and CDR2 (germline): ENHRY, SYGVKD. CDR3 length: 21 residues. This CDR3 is CAISEAHKGLAGGLGPNEQFF. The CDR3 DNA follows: TGTGCCATCAGTGAGGCCCACAAAGGGCTAGCGGGGGGGCTAGGGCCCAATGAGCAGTTCTTC.

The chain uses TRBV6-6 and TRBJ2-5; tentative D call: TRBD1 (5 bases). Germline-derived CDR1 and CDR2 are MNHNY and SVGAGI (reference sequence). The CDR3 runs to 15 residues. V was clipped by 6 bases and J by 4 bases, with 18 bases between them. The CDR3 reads CASSPGAMAAETQYF. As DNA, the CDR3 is TGTGCCAGCAGCCCTGGGGCGATGGCAGCAGAGACCCAGTACTTC.

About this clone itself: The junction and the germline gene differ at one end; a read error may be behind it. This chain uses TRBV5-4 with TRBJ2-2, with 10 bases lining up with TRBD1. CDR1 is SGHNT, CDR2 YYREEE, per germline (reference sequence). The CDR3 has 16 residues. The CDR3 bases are TGTGCCAGCAGCGCGCGACAGGGGGCGAACGCCGGGGAGCTGTTTTTT. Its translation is CASSARQGANAGELFF.

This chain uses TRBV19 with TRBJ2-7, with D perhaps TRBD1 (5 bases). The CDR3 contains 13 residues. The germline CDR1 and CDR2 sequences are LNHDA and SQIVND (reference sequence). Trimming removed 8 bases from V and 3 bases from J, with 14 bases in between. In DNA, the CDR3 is TGTGCCAGTTCAATCAGGGTCGGCTACGAGCAGTACTTC. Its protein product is CASSIRVGYEQYF.

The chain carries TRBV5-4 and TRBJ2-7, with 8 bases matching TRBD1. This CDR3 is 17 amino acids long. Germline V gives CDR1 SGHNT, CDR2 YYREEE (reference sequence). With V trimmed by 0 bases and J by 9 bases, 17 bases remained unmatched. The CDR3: CASSLGGVRDRGTVQYF. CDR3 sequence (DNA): TGTGCCAGCAGCTTGGGCGGTGTTCGAGACAGGGGCACTGTGCAGTACTTC.

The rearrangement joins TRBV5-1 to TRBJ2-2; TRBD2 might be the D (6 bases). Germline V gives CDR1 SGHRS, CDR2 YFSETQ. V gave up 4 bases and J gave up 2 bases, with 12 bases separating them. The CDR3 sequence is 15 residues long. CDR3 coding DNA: TGCGCCAGCAGCCCCGCGGGGAGAAACACCGGGGAGCTGTTTTTT. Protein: CASSPAGRNTGELFF.